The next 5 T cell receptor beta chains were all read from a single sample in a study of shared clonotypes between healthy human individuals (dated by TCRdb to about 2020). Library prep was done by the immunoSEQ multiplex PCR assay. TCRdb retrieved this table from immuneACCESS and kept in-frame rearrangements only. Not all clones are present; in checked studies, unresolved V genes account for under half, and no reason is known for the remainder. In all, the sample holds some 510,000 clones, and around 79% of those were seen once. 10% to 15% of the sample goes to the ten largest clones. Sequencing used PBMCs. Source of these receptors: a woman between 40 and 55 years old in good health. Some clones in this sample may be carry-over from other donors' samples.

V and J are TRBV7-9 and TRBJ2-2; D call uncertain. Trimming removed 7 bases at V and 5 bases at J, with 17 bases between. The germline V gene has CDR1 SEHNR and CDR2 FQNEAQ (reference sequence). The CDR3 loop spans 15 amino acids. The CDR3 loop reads CASIAWAAITGELFF. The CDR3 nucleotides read TGTGCCAGCATCGCTTGGGCGGCAATTACCGGGGAGCTGTTTTTT.

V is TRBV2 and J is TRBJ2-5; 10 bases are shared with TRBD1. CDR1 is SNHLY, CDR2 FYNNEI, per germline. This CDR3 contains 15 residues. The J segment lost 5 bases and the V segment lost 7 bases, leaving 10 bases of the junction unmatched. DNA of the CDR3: TGTGCCAGCACCGCGAGACAGGGGGCTTGGGAGACCCAGTACTTC. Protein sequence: CASTARQGAWETQYF.

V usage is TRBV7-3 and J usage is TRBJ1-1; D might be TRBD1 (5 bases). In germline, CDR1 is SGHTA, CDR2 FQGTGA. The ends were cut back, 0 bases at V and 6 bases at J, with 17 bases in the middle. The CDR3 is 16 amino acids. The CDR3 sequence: CASSLTSGNPGAEAFF. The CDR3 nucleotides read TGTGCCAGCAGCTTAACGTCAGGGAACCCTGGGGCTGAAGCTTTCTTT.

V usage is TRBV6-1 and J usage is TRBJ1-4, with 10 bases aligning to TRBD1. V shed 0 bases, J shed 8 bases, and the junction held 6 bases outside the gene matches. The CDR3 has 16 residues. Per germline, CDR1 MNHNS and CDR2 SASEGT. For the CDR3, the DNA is TGTGCCAGCAGTGAAGCGCGGGGACAGGGGCCAGAAAAACTGTTTTTT. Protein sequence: CASSEARGQGPEKLFF.

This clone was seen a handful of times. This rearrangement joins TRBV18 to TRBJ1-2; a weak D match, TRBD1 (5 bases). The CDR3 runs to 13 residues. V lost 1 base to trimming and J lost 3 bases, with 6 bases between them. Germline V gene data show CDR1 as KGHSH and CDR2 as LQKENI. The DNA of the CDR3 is TGTGCCAGCTCACCACAGGGGTACTATGGCTACACCTTC. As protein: CASSPQGYYGYTF.